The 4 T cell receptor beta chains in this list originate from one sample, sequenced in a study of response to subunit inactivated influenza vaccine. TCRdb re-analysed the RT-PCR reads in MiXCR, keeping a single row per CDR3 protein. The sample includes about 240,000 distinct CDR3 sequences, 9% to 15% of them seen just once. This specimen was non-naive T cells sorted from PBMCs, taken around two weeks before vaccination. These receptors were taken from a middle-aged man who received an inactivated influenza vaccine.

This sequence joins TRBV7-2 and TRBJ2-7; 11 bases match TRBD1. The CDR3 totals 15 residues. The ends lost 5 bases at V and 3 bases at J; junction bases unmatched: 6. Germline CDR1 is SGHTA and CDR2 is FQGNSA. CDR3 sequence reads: CASSARTGGNYEQYF. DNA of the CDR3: TGTGCCAGCAGCGCCCGGACAGGGGGCAACTACGAGCAGTACTTC.

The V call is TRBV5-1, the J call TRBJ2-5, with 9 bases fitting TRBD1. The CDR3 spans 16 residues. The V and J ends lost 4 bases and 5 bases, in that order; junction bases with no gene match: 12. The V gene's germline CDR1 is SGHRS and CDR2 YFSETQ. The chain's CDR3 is CASSPSGTGKWETQYF. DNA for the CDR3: TGCGCCAGCAGCCCCTCCGGGACAGGGAAGTGGGAGACCCAGTACTTC.

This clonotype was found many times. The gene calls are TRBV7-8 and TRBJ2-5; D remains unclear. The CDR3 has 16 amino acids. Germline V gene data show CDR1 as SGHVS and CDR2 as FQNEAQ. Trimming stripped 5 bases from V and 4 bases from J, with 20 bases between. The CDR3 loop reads CASSPLGPTSGETQYF. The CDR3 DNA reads TGTGCCAGCAGCCCTCTCGGACCCACCTCAGGAGAGACCCAGTACTTC.

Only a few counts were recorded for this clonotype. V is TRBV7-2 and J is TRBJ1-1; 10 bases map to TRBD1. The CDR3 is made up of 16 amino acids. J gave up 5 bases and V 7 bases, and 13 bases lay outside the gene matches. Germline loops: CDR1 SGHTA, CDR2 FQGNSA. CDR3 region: CASIISPGQGRTEAFF. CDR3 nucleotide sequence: TGTGCCAGCATCATATCCCCGGGACAGGGGAGGACTGAAGCTTTCTTT.